This T cell receptor (beta chain) was sequenced for a study of T cells after posttransplantation cyclophosphamide. Germline V lookup: CDR1 SEHNR, CDR2 FQNEAQ (reference sequence). This CDR3 spans 19 amino acids. This clone showed up just once. What it binds is not known. One end of the junction fails to match germline, which may point to a read error. Regarding the study as a whole: Tissue-infiltrating T cells from skin or gut overlapped little with blood T cells.

Treatment was busulfan-fludarabine conditioning, a marrow graft, and cyclophosphamide on days +3 and +4. Using immunoSEQ multiplex PCR, the repertoire was profiled, and TCRdb retains in-frame clones only, with some absent. The table records 15,000 to 25,000 clones, roughly 90% of them present only once. The sample consisted of PBMCs, taken after allogeneic stem cell transplant with posttransplant cyclophosphamide. The chain has TRBV7-9 and TRBJ2-4; tentatively, D is TRBD2 (7 bases). This receptor was obtained from a female patient between 35 and 55 years old who received an allogeneic stem cell transplant from a related donor, was CMV-positive, and had no GVHD. The graft donor may account for some of the T cells. This CDR3 reads CASSLYPSGVREGRMQGFF. CDR3 DNA: TGTGCCAGCAGCTTATATCCGAGCGGTGTCAGGGAGGGCCGGATGCAGGGGTTCTTC.